The 4 T cell receptor beta chains given below trace back to one sample, sequenced in a study of blood T cell repertoires in COVID-19 (dated by TCRdb to about 2020). Preparation of the library involved the immunoSEQ multiplex PCR assay. TCRdb's version of the immuneACCESS table is confined to in-frame rearrangements and falls short of the full clone set. An unresolved V gene accounts for under half of the shortfall where checked; the remainder is of unknown origin. The sample table lists a few hundred thousand clones, about 86% of them with a count of one. The top ten clonotypes cover about 5.9% of the sample. The sequencing sample was made of peripheral blood. These receptors were taken from a man aged 55 to 70 with acute or convalescent COVID-19.

This clone appeared once. V usage is TRBV6-5 and J usage is TRBJ1-2; D might be TRBD1 (5 bases). The germline gives CDR1 MNHEY, CDR2 SVGAGI. The CDR3 is made up of 16 amino acids. Trimming took 2 bases from V and 4 from J, leaving 17 bases between them. This CDR3 is CASSYGGGGSSYGYTF. The DNA for the CDR3 is TGTGCCAGCAGTTACGGAGGCGGGGGATCAAGCTATGGCTACACCTTC.

A few counts support this clone. In nucleotides, the CDR3 is TGTGCCAGCAGTGAATCGTGGGGAGATAATTCACCCCTCCACTTT. Translation: CASSESWGDNSPLHF. The gene calls are TRBV6-1 and TRBJ1-6; no clear D gene. Germline values: CDR1 MNHNS, CDR2 SASEGT. The V and J ends lost 2 bases and 5 bases respectively, with 10 bases between them. This CDR3 contains 15 residues.

This chain links TRBV3-1 (or the pseudogene TRBV3-2) with TRBJ2-1; 8 bases map to TRBD1. Per the germline V gene, CDR1 is LGHDT and CDR2 is YNNKEL (reference sequence). V lost 4 bases, J lost 9 bases, and 14 bases stayed unmatched. This CDR3 is 16 amino acids long. The DNA for the CDR3 is TGTGCCAGCAGCCCTTACAGGACAGGGCTCCTCCGTGAGCAGTTCTTC. This encodes CASSPYRTGLLREQFF.

Comments on this clone: This sample includes further DNA sequences coding for the same CDR3. This chain links TRBV12-3 or TRBV12-4 with TRBJ1-1; D remains ambiguous. Deletions cut 3 bases from V and 1 base from J, with 6 bases between. The CDR3 loop spans 13 amino acids. CDR3 DNA: TGTGCCAGCAGTTTTTCCGGGAACACTGAAGCTTTCTTT. Translation gives CASSFSGNTEAFF.